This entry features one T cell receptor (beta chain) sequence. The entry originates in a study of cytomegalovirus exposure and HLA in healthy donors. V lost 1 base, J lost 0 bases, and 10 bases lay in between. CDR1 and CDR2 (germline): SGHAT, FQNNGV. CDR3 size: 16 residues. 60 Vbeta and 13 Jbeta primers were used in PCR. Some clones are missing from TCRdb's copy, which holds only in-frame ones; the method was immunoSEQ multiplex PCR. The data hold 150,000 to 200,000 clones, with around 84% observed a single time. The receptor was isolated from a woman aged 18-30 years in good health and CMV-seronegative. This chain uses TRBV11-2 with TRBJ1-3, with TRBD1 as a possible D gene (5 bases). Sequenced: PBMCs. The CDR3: CASSLGQKFSGNTIYF. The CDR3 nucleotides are TGTGCCAGCAGCTTAGGACAGAAATTCTCTGGAAACACCATATATTTT.